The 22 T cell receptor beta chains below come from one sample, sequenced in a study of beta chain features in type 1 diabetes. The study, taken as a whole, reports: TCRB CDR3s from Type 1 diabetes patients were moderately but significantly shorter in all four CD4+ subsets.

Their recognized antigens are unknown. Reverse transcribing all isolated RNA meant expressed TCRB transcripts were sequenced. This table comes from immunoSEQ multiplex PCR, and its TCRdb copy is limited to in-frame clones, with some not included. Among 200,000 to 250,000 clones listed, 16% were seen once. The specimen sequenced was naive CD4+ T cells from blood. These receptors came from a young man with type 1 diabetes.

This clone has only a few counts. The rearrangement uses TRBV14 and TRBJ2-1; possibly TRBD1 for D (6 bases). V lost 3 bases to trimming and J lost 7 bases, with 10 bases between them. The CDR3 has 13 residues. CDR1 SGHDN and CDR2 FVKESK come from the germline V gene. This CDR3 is CASSQDRVNEQFF. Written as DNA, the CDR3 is TGTGCCAGCAGCCAGGACAGAGTAAATGAGCAGTTCTTC.

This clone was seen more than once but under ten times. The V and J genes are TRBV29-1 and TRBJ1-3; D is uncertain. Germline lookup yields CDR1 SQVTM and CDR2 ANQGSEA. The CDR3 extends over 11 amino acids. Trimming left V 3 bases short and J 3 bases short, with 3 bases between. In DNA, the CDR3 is TGCAGCGTTGACGGTGGAAACACCATATATTTT. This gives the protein CSVDGGNTIYF. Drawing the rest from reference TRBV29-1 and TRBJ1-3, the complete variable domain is SAVISQKPSRDICQRGTSLTIQCQVDSQVTMMFWYRQQPGQSLTLIATANQGSEATYESGFVIDKFPISRPNLTFSTLTVSNMSPEDSSIYLCSVDGGNTIYFGEGSWLTVV.

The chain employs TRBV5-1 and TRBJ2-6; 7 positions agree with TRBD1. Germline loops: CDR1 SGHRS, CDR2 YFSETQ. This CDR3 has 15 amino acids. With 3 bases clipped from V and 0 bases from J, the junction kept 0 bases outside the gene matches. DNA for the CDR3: TGCGCCAGCAGCTGGGACAGCTCTGGGGCCAACGTCCTGACTTTC. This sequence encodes CASSWDSSGANVLTF.

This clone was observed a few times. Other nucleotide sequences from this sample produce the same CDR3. The CDR3 sequence is CASSPYNEQFF. CDR3 DNA: TGTGCCAGCAGCCCCTACAATGAGCAGTTCTTC. V gene TRBV7-2 combines with J gene TRBJ2-1; D gene ambiguous. The V gene lost 5 bases and the J gene lost 2 bases, with 1 base spanning the gap. The germline V gene has CDR1 SGHTA and CDR2 FQGNSA. The CDR3 runs 11 residues.

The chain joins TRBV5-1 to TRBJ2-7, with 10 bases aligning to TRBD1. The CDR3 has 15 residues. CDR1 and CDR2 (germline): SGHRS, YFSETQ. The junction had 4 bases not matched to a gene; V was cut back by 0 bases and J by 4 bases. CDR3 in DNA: TGCGCCAGCAGCTTGGGACAGGGGGCGAGGTACGAGCAGTACTTC. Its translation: CASSLGQGARYEQYF.

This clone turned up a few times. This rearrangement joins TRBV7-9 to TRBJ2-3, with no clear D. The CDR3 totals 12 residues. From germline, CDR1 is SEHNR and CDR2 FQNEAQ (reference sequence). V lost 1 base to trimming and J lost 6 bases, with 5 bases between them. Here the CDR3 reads CASSLERDTQYF. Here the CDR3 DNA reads TGTGCCAGCAGCTTAGAACGGGATACGCAGTATTTT.

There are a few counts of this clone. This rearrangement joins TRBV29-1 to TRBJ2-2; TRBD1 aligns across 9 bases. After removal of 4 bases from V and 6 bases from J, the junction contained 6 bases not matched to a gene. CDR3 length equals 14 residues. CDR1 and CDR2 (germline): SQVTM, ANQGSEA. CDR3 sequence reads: CSVVRTGVPGELFF. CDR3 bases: TGCAGCGTTGTAAGGACAGGGGTCCCCGGGGAGCTGTTTTTT.

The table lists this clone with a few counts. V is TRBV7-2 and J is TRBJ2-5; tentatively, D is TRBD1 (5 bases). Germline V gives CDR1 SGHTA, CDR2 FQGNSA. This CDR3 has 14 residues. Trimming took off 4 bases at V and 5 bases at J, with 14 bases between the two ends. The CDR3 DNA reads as TGTGCCAGCAGCTCCGCGTCAGGGATCGAGACCCAGTACTTC. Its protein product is CASSSASGIETQYF.

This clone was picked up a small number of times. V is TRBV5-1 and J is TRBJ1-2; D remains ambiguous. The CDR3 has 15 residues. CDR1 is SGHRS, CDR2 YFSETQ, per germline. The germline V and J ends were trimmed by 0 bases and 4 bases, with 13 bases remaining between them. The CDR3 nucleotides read TGCGCCAGCAGCTTGGACCAAGGAGGTGCCTATGGCTACACCTTC. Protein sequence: CASSLDQGGAYGYTF.

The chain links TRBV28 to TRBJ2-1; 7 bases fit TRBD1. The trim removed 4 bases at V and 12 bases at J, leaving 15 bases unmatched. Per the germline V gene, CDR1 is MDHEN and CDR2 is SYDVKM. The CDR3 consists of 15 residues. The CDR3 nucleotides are TGTGCCAGCAGTTCAGGACAGGTGCTTACAAGTTGGCAGTTCTTC. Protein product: CASSSGQVLTSWQFF.

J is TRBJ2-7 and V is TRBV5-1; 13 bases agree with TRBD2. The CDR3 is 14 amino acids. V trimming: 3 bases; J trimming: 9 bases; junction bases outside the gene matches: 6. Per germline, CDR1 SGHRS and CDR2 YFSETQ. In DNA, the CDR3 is TGCGCCAGCAGCTCCGGGACTAGCGGGATCTTGCAGTACTTC. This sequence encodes CASSSGTSGILQYF.

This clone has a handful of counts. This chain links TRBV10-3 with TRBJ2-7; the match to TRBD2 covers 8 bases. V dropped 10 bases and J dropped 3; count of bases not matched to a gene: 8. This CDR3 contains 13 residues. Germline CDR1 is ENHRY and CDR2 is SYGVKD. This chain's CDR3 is CATASGSSYEQYF. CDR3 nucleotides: TGTGCCACAGCCAGCGGGAGTAGCTACGAGCAGTACTTC.

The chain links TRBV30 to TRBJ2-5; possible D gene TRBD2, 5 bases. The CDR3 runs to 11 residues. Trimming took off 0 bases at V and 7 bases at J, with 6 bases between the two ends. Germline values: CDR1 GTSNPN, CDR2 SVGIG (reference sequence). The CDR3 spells CAWSVGGTQYF. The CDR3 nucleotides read TGTGCCTGGAGTGTAGGAGGGACCCAGTACTTC.

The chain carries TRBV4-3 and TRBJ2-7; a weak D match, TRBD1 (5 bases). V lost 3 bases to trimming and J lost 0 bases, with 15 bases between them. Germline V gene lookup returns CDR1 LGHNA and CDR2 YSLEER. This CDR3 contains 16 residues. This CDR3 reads CASSQNIGALSYEQYF. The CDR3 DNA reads TGCGCCAGCAGCCAGAACATTGGGGCCCTCTCCTACGAGCAGTACTTC.

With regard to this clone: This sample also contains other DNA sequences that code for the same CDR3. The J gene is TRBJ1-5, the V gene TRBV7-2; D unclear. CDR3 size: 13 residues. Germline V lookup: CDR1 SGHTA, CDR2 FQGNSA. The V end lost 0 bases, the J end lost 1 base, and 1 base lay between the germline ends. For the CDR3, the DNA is TGTGCCAGCAGCTTAGCAAGCAATCAGCCCCAGCATTTT. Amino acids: CASSLASNQPQHF. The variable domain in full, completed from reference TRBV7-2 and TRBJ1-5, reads GAGVSQSPSNKVTEKGKDVELRCDPISGHTALYWYRQSLGQGLEFLIYFQGNSAPDKSGLPSDRFSAERTGGSVSTLTIQRTQQEDSAVYLCASSLASNQPQHFGDGTRLSIL.

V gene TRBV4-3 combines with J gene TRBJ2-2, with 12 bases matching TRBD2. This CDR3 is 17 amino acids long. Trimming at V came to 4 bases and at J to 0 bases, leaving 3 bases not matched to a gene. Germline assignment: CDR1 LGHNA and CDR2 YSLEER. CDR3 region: CASSRGLAGSNTGELFF. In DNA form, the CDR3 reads TGCGCCAGCAGCCGCGGACTAGCGGGATCGAACACCGGGGAGCTGTTTTTT.

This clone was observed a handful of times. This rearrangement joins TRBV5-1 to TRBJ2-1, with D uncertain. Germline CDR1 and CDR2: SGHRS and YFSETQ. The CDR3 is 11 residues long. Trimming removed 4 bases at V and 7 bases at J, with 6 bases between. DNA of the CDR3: TGCGCCAGCAGCCAAACTAATGAGCAGTTCTTC. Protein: CASSQTNEQFF.

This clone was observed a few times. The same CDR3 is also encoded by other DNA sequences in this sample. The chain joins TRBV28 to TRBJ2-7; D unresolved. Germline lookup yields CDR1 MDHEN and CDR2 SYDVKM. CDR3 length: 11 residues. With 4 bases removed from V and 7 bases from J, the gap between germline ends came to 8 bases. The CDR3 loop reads CASSSPREQYF. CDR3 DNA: TGTGCCAGCAGTTCCCCCCGGGAGCAGTACTTC.

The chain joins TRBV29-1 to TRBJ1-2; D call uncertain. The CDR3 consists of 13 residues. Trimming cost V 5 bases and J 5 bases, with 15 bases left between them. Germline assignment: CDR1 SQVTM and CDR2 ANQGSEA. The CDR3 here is CSVQSRTLYGYTF. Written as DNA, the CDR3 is TGCAGCGTTCAGAGTCGGACGCTTTATGGCTACACCTTC.

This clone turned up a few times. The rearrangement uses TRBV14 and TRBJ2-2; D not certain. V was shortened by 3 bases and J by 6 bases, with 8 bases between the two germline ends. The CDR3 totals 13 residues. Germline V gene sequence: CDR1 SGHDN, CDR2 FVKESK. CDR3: CASSHQQSGELFF. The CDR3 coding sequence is TGTGCCAGCAGCCACCAGCAATCCGGGGAGCTGTTTTTT.

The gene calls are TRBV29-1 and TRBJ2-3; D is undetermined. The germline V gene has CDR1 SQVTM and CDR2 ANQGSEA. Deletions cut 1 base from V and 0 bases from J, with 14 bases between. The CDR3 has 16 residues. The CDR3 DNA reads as TGCAGCGTTGAAGGGTTTTCTGGGTCGAGCACAGATACGCAGTATTTT. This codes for CSVEGFSGSSTDTQYF.

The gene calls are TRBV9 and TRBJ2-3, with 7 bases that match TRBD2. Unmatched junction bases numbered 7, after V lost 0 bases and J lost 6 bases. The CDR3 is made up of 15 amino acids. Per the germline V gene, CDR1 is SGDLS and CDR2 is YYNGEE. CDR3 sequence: CASSVAAGAGDTQYF. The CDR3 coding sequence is TGTGCCAGCAGCGTAGCGGCGGGAGCAGGGGATACGCAGTATTTT.